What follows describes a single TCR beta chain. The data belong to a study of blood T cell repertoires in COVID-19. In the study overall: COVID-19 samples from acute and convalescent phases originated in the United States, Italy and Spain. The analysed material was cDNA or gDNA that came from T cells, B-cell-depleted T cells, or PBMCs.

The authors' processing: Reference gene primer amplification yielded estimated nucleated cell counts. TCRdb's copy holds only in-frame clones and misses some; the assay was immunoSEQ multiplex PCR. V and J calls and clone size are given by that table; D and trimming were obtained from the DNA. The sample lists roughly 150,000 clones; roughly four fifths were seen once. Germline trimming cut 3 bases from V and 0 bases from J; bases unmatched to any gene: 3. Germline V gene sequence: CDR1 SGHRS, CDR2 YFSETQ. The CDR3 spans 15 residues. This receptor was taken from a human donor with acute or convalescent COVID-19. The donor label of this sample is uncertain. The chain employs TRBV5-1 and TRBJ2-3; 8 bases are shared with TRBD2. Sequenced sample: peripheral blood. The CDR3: CASSSIAGSTDTQYF. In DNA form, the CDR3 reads TGCGCCAGCAGCTCGATAGCGGGGAGCACAGATACGCAGTATTTT.